This record covers a single T cell receptor (beta chain). The data were obtained in a study of shared clonotypes between healthy human individuals. At the deep level, the assay was run. The authors split each subset's genomic DNA evenly across several immunoSEQ plates. Clones were sequenced by immunoSEQ multiplex PCR, and TCRdb holds only the in-frame ones, with some missing. The table has 550,000 to 700,000 clones, around 78% seen once. Germline V lookup: CDR1 MDHEN, CDR2 SYDVKM. This CDR3 comprises 15 residues. Trimming took 6 bases from V and 4 from J; bases not matched to a gene: 9. Into CD45RA+ naive and CD45RA-negative memory subsets, the CD4+ cells were split.

The specimen was memory CD4+ T cells sorted from blood. Subset in this sample: CD45RA-negative fraction. The rearrangement joins TRBV28 to TRBJ1-5, with TRBD1 matching 7 bases. The origin of this receptor is a woman in her 30s in good health. In DNA form, the CDR3 reads TGTGCCAGCAGACAACGGGACAGAAGAAATCAGCCCCAGCATTTT. Translation: CASRQRDRRNQPQHF.